This T cell receptor beta chain stems from a study of radiotherapy plus CTLA-4 blockade in lung cancer. Study summary: Objective response rate was about 18%; disease control rate, 25% to 35%.

Germline-derived CDR1 and CDR2 are MNHEY and SMNVEV (reference sequence). There are 14 residues in the CDR3. Trimming took 2 bases from V and 8 from J, leaving 15 bases between them. This clone is a singleton in its sample. Repertoires were generated with immunoSEQ multiplex PCR, while TCRdb's copy carries only in-frame clones and drops some. This table holds more than 90,000 clones, just under 80% found once. Source: peripheral blood, taken from a patient treated with radiotherapy plus ipilimumab. The V and J genes are TRBV27 and TRBJ1-2; D perhaps matches TRBD1 (5 bases). The receptor comes from a human donor with non-small cell lung cancer who had a partial response to radiotherapy plus ipilimumab. CDR3 sequence (DNA): TGTGCCAGCAGTTTAAGGGACTCCCGTCGGGGCTACACCTTC. This translates into CASSLRDSRRGYTF.